The source of this T cell receptor (beta chain) is a study of radiotherapy plus CTLA-4 blockade in lung cancer. Looking at the study overall: Objective responses were observed in around 17% of patients, and disease control was achieved by just over 30%. Study results and limitations: Early blood T cell clone changes and increased post-radiation serum interferon-beta were reportedly the strongest response predictors. In blood, TCR clones derived from the tumor expanded after radiotherapy plus ipilimumab.

Only in-frame clones appear in the TCRdb table, and some are missing; sequencing was by immunoSEQ multiplex PCR. The sample lists 85,000 to 120,000 clones; about 83% were seen once. Germline CDR1 is MDHEN and CDR2 is SYDVKM. The CDR3 extends over 15 amino acids. Trimming removed 5 bases from V and 7 bases from J; junction bases left unmatched: 9. In the case of this clone: Its antigen remains unidentified.

Ipilimumab CTLA-4 blockade and focal radiation were given to patients with chemo-refractory metastatic non-small-cell lung cancer. Sequenced material: peripheral blood, taken from a patient treated with radiotherapy plus ipilimumab. The chain is built from TRBV28 and TRBJ1-5; TRBD1 agrees at 9 bases. The sequence came from a human donor with non-small cell lung cancer that progressed on radiotherapy plus ipilimumab. Some clones in this sample may be carry-over from other donors' samples. The chain's CDR3 is CASSLLTGGSQPQHF. CDR3 bases: TGTGCCAGCAGTCTACTCACAGGGGGCAGCCAGCCCCAGCATTTT.